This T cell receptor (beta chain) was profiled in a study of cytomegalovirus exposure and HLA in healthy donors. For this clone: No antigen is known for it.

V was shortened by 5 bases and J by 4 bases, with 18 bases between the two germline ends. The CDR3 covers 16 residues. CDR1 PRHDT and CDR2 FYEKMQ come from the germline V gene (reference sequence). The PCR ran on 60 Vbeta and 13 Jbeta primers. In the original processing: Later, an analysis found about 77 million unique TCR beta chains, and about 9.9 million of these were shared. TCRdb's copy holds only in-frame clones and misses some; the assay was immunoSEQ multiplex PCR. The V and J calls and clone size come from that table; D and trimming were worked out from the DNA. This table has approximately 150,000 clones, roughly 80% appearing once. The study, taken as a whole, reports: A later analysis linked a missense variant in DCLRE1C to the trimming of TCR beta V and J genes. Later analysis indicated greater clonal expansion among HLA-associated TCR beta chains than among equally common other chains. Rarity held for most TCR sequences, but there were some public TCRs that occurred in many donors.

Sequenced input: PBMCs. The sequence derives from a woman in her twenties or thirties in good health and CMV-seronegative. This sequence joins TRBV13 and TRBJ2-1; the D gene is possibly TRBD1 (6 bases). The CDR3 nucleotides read TGTGCCAGCAGCCACCGGCACAGGGAAAAGTACAATGAGCAGTTCTTC. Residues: CASSHRHREKYNEQFF.